Listed below are T cell receptor beta chains from one sample, sequenced in a study of blood T cell repertoires in COVID-19. TCRdb keeps only in-frame clones here, not all; method: immunoSEQ multiplex PCR. Among some 120,000 clones listed, about 89% were seen once. What was sequenced was peripheral blood. The receptors come from a man aged 40-50 years with acute or convalescent COVID-19. Each CDR3 is given with its conserved first and last residue. A D gene is named only where the DNA matches it firmly. Rows may omit the clone size; those that give it use once, few, many or a size class.

CASSPGVQPQHF	TGTGCCAGCAGTCCGGGGGTTCAGCCCCAGCATTTT	.	TRBJ1-5	TRBV12-3/TRBV12-4	12	.
CASSLDRDSRTEAFF	TGTGCCAGCAGCTTGGACCGGGACAGTCGGACTGAAGCTTTCTTT	.	TRBJ1-1	TRBV5-6	15	TRBD1
CASSYWGSGGHEQFF	TGTGCCAGCAGCTACTGGGGCAGCGGGGGACATGAGCAGTTCTTC	.	TRBJ2-1	TRBV5-4	15	TRBD2
CASSFGASREKLFF	TGTGCCAGCAGCTTTGGGGCCTCTCGGGAAAAACTGTTTTTT	.	TRBJ1-4	TRBV5-8	14	.
CASSGQEAPRGANVLTF	TGTGCCAGCAGCGGACAGGAGGCACCCAGGGGGGCCAACGTCCTGACTTTC	.	TRBJ2-6	TRBV5-4	17	TRBD1
CASSPGQGIFHRLAQETQYF	TGTGCCAGTAGTCCGGGACAGGGGATATTTCATAGGTTGGCCCAAGAGACCCAGTACTTC	.	TRBJ2-5	TRBV19	20	TRBD1
CASSQDPQGNTEAFF	TGTGCCAGCAGCCAAGATCCTCAGGGGAACACTGAAGCTTTCTTT	.	TRBJ1-1	TRBV4-2	15	.
CASSEWAAKQPQHF	TGTGCCAGCAGTGAATGGGCCGCCAAGCAGCCCCAGCATTTT	.	TRBJ1-5	TRBV6-1	14	.
CASSLLADEQFF	TGTGCCAGCAGCTTGCTAGCGGATGAGCAGTTCTTC	.	TRBJ2-1	TRBV7-8	12	TRBD2
CASSSKQGGEQFF	TGTGCCAGCAGCTCGAAACAGGGGGGTGAGCAGTTCTTC	.	TRBJ2-1	TRBV11-3	13	TRBD1
CASSEASGGASTDTQYF	TGTGCCAGCAGTGAAGCTAGCGGGGGGGCTAGCACAGATACGCAGTATTTT	.	TRBJ2-3	TRBV6-1	17	TRBD2
CASSTQVPGNTIYF	TGTGCCAGCAGCACCCAGGTTCCTGGAAACACCATATATTTT	.	TRBJ1-3	TRBV5-4	14	.
CASSNRDRGLGYTF	TGTGCCAGCAGCAACCGGGACAGGGGATTAGGCTACACCTTC	.	TRBJ1-2	TRBV5-4	14	TRBD1
CASSEDYGGLGEKLFF	TGTGCCAGCAGTGAAGATTACGGAGGGCTCGGGGAAAAACTGTTTTTT	.	TRBJ1-4	TRBV6-1	16	.
CAWSVGGASYTF	TGTGCCTGGAGTGTTGGTGGGGCTAGCTACACCTTC	.	TRBJ1-2	TRBV30	12	.
CASSWTAGTGELFF	TGCGCCAGCAGCTGGACGGCGGGCACCGGGGAGCTGTTTTTT	.	TRBJ2-2	TRBV5-1	14	.
CSASEQVMGTEAFF	TGCAGTGCTAGTGAACAGGTAATGGGCACTGAAGCTTTCTTT	once	TRBJ1-1	TRBV20-1	14	.
CASQDTGENVLTF	TGTGCCAGCCAAGACACCGGCGAGAACGTCCTGACTTTC	.	TRBJ2-6	TRBV28	13	.
CASSLLTGGGYNEQFF	TGCGCCAGCAGCCTACTTACAGGGGGCGGCTACAATGAGCAGTTCTTC	.	TRBJ2-1	TRBV5-1	16	TRBD1
CASSQGQGIRPQHF	TGCGCCAGCAGCCAAGGACAGGGGATACGGCCCCAGCATTTT	.	TRBJ1-5	TRBV4-1	14	TRBD1
CASSLGARGYTF	TGTGCCAGCAGTTTAGGTGCGAGGGGCTACACCTTC	.	TRBJ1-2	TRBV12-3/TRBV12-4	12	.
CASSPGTSGAYNEQFF	TGTGCCAGCAGCCCGGGGACTAGCGGGGCCTACAATGAGCAGTTCTTC	.	TRBJ2-1	TRBV5-8	16	TRBD2